These T cell receptor beta chains were read from a single sample in a study of blood T cell repertoires in COVID-19. The assay was immunoSEQ multiplex PCR, and TCRdb's table has in-frame clones only and misses some. The sample includes under 300,000 clones, 65% to 90% of them seen just once. The source material was peripheral blood. These TCRs come from a human donor in a cohort sampled during active COVID-19. Each CDR3 is given with its conserved first and last residue. D genes are given only for firm matches. Clone size is stated in some rows and not others, as once, few, many or a class when expanded.

cdr3_nt	cdr3_aa	clone_size	j_call	v_call	d_call
TGTGCCAGCAGCCAATCTCCTTATGGCTACACCTTC	CASSQSPYGYTF	NA	TRBJ1-2	TRBV3-1/TRBV3-2	NA
TGTGCCACCAGCAGGGACATCTATGGCTACACCTTC	CATSRDIYGYTF	NA	TRBJ1-2	TRBV15	NA
TGTGCCAGCAGCTTAGCAGGGCAGGGGAATAATTCACCCCTCCACTTT	CASSLAGQGNNSPLHF	NA	TRBJ1-6	TRBV7-8	NA
TGTGCCAGCAGTGATGGCAGGGCCTATGAAGCTTTCTTT	CASSDGRAYEAFF	NA	TRBJ1-1	TRBV6-1	NA
TGTGCCAGCAGTTGGGGAGGGCCAGGCGAGCAGTACTTC	CASSWGGPGEQYF	few	TRBJ2-7	TRBV27	TRBD2
TGTGCCAGCAGCGTTACAGGGCAGCCCCAGCATTTT	CASSVTGQPQHF	NA	TRBJ1-5	TRBV7-8	NA
TGTGCCAGTCGTGGACTAGCGGGAGTTGATGCCTACGAGCAGTACTTC	CASRGLAGVDAYEQYF	NA	TRBJ2-7	TRBV19	TRBD2
TGTGCCAGCAGTCAAATTTCCGCGGGCACTGAAGCTTTCTTT	CASSQISAGTEAFF	NA	TRBJ1-1	TRBV2	NA
TGTGCCAGCAGCCCCAAGCTAGCGGGAGGCTCCTTCGCGAACACCGGGGAGCTGTTTTTT	CASSPKLAGGSFANTGELFF	NA	TRBJ2-2	TRBV4-2	TRBD2
TGTGCCAGCAGTGAAAGGAGTCCGGGACTAGCGGGACAGAGCTCCTACAATGAGCAGTTCTTC	CASSERSPGLAGQSSYNEQFF	NA	TRBJ2-1	TRBV6-1	TRBD2
TGTGCCATCCCCTGGCGGGAGATAAACAATGAGCAGTTCTTC	CAIPWREINNEQFF	once	TRBJ2-1	TRBV5-8	TRBD2
TGTGCCACCAGCGGCCGGGACAGGGGGCTTAGCTATGGCTACACCTTC	CATSGRDRGLSYGYTF	NA	TRBJ1-2	TRBV15	TRBD1
TGTGCCAGCAGCCACCAATCGGGGGGGCCGGACACCGGGGAGCTGTTTTTT	CASSHQSGGPDTGELFF	NA	TRBJ2-2	TRBV9	TRBD2
TGCGCCAGCAGAGACCCCGGGACAGATTACAATGAGCAGTTCTTC	CASRDPGTDYNEQFF	NA	TRBJ2-1	TRBV23-1	TRBD1
TGCAGCGTCCTCTCTTTTGGGGGCAATGGCTACACCTTC	CSVLSFGGNGYTF	NA	TRBJ1-2	TRBV29-1	NA
TGTGCCAGCAGCCGACAGGGACCGTGGACTGAAGCTTTCTTT	CASSRQGPWTEAFF	NA	TRBJ1-1	TRBV27	TRBD1
TGTGCCAGTAGTTCAGGGCGCGGGCCCCAGCATTTT	CASSSGRGPQHF	NA	TRBJ1-5	TRBV19	NA
TGTGCCAGCAGCTTATCGTTGTTCGAGCAGTACTTC	CASSLSLFEQYF	NA	TRBJ2-7	TRBV7-9	NA
TGTGCCAGCAGTTACATGGGAGCGAACACTGAAGCTTTCTTT	CASSYMGANTEAFF	few	TRBJ1-1	TRBV6-5	NA
TGTGCCAGCACCCCCACATCCGGGACATCGGGTGGCTACACCTTC	CASTPTSGTSGGYTF	few	TRBJ1-2	TRBV6-6	NA
TGTGCCAGTAGTGCCCGCATGGGAGCGGGAGGTACAGATACGCAGTATTTT	CASSARMGAGGTDTQYF	NA	TRBJ2-3	TRBV19	TRBD2
TGTGCCAGCAGCCCCCGGGACAGCCCTTCGGATACGCAGTATTTT	CASSPRDSPSDTQYF	NA	TRBJ2-3	TRBV7-8	TRBD1
TGTGCCAGCAGCAAAGCCGGGACAGGGCCTTCCACCGGGGAGCTGTTTTTT	CASSKAGTGPSTGELFF	NA	TRBJ2-2	TRBV7-2	TRBD1
TGTGCCAGTAGTACCAAACTAGGGGGCGCACCGTACCAGCCCAAAAACATTCAGTACTTC	CASSTKLGGAPYQPKNIQYF	NA	TRBJ2-4	TRBV19	TRBD1
TGTGCCAGCTCACCCTCCTCGATGAGCTACGAGCAGTACTTC	CASSPSSMSYEQYF	NA	TRBJ2-7	TRBV18	NA
TGTGCCATCAGTTCTCAGGGGGACGGGGCCAACGTCCTGACTTTC	CAISSQGDGANVLTF	few	TRBJ2-6	TRBV10-3	TRBD1
TGTGCCAGCAGCCTTTCGACAGCCAATGGCTACACCTTC	CASSLSTANGYTF	few	TRBJ1-2	TRBV7-9	NA
TGTGCCAGCAACCAGGGCGGGGTCTCCCCCGAGCAGTACTTC	CASNQGGVSPEQYF	NA	TRBJ2-7	TRBV2	NA
TGTGCCAGCAGCTACGGCCAGGGGGCTACTGAAGCTTTCTTT	CASSYGQGATEAFF	NA	TRBJ1-1	TRBV4-2	TRBD1
TGCGCCAGCAGCCAAGCCTGGACTAGCGGGTACACAGATACGCAGTATTTT	CASSQAWTSGYTDTQYF	NA	TRBJ2-3	TRBV4-3	TRBD2
TGTGCCAGCAGCTTAGGGTCAGGGGCGAACACTGAAGCTTTCTTT	CASSLGSGANTEAFF	NA	TRBJ1-1	TRBV7-8	NA
TGTGCCAGCAGGAGGGAGCGGCAAGAGACCCAGTACTTC	CASRRERQETQYF	NA	TRBJ2-5	TRBV2	NA
TGTGCCAGTAGCCAGGGGTATCAGCCCCAGCATTTT	CASSQGYQPQHF	NA	TRBJ1-5	TRBV19	NA
TGTGCCAGCAGCTTCAGGGAGGCAGATACGCAGTATTTT	CASSFREADTQYF	NA	TRBJ2-3	TRBV11-3	NA
TGTGCCAGCAGCCAAAATACAGTGTCAGGGGGTTATGGGGCCAACGTCCTGACTTTC	CASSQNTVSGGYGANVLTF	NA	TRBJ2-6	TRBV3-1/TRBV3-2	TRBD1
TGTGCCATCAGGGACACCTCGAACACCGGGGAGCTGTTTTTT	CAIRDTSNTGELFF	few	TRBJ2-2	TRBV10-3	NA
TGTGCCAGCAGCTTGAGGGGACAGACTTCTCGGTTATTCGTCCCCTACACCTTC	CASSLRGQTSRLFVPYTF	once	TRBJ1-2	TRBV5-6	TRBD1
TGCAGCGTTGAAAGTCAGGGGGTCACTGAAGCTTTCTTT	CSVESQGVTEAFF	NA	TRBJ1-1	TRBV29-1	TRBD1
TGCGCCAGCAGGACGGACTCCAGAAAACAAGAGACCCAGTACTTC	CASRTDSRKQETQYF	NA	TRBJ2-5	TRBV10-2	NA
TGTGCCAGCAGTAGACAGCCTCAAGAGACCCAGTACTTC	CASSRQPQETQYF	NA	TRBJ2-5	TRBV6-5	NA
TGTGCCAGCAGTGCGAGGGCCCGGGAGCAGTACTTC	CASSARAREQYF	NA	TRBJ2-7	TRBV6-2/TRBV6-3	NA
TGTGCCAGCAGTTTTGTCAATGGGCCTGAAAAACTGTTTTTT	CASSFVNGPEKLFF	NA	TRBJ1-4	TRBV2	NA
TGTGCCAGCAGCCAAGTTTCGCCGAGGAGTACGAACACCGGGGAGCTGTTTTTT	CASSQVSPRSTNTGELFF	NA	TRBJ2-2	TRBV3-1/TRBV3-2	NA
TGTGCCAGCGGTCTTCAGGGGGTGCCAGATACGCAGTATTTT	CASGLQGVPDTQYF	NA	TRBJ2-3	TRBV6-5	TRBD1
TGTGCCAGTAGTTCAGTAGGGACTAGCAGGGCCTACAATGAGCAGTTCTTC	CASSSVGTSRAYNEQFF	NA	TRBJ2-1	TRBV19	TRBD2
TGTGCCAGCAGCTTAGGTGGAGATCCCTCCTACAATGAGCAGTTCTTC	CASSLGGDPSYNEQFF	NA	TRBJ2-1	TRBV7-2	NA
TGTGCCAGCAGGATCGGACTAGCGGCCTCCTACGAGCAGTACTTC	CASRIGLAASYEQYF	NA	TRBJ2-7	TRBV28	TRBD2
TGTGCCAGCAGGTCACAGGGGGCTGGATCCTACGAGCAGTACTTC	CASRSQGAGSYEQYF	NA	TRBJ2-7	TRBV7-2	TRBD1
TGTGCCAGCGGCTCGTCTCGGGAGGGCGAGCAGTTCTTC	CASGSSREGEQFF	NA	TRBJ2-1	TRBV7-2	TRBD2
TGTGCCAGCAGCCCCCAGTACGAGCAGTACTTC	CASSPQYEQYF	NA	TRBJ2-7	TRBV7-9	NA
TGTGCCAGCAGCCGGGGAAATGAGCAGTTCTTC	CASSRGNEQFF	NA	TRBJ2-1	TRBV6-5	NA
TGTGCCAGTAGTCTCGTAAAGGGAGGCGGCAATCAGCCCCAGCATTTT	CASSLVKGGGNQPQHF	NA	TRBJ1-5	TRBV19	NA
TGTGCCAGCAGTTACGGGGGCCCTTACAACGAGCAGTACTTC	CASSYGGPYNEQYF	NA	TRBJ2-7	TRBV6-5	NA
TGTGCCAGCAGGAGAGCGGGAGGGCGATATGAGCAGTTCTTC	CASRRAGGRYEQFF	NA	TRBJ2-1	TRBV6-5	TRBD2
TGTGCCACCAGTGACCGGACAGTTTTCCAAGAGACCCAGTACTTC	CATSDRTVFQETQYF	NA	TRBJ2-5	TRBV24-1	NA